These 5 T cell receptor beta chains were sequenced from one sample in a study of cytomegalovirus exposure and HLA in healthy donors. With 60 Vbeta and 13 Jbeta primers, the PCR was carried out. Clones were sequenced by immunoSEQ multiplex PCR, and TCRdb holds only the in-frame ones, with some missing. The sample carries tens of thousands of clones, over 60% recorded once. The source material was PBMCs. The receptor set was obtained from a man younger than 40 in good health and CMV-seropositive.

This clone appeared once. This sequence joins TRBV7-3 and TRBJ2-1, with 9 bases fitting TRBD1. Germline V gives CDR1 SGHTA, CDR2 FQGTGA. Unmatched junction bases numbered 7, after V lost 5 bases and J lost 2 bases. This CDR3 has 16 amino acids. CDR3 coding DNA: TGTGCCAGCAGCCCTCCGGGACAGGGAACCTACAATGAGCAGTTCTTC. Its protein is CASSPPGQGTYNEQFF.

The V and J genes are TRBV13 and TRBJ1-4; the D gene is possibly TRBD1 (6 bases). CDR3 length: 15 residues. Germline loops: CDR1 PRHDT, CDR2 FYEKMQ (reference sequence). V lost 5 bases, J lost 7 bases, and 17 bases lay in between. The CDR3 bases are TGTGCCAGCAGCGCATTCCGGGACAACCCTGAAAAACTGTTTTTT. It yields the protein CASSAFRDNPEKLFF.

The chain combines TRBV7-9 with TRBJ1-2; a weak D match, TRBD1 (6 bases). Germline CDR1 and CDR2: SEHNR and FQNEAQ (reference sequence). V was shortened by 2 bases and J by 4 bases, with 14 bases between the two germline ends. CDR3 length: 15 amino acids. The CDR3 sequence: CASSLYSTGSYGYTF. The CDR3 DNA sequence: TGTGCCAGCAGCTTATACTCAACAGGGTCCTATGGCTACACCTTC.

CDR3 residues: CASSPSGGNYEQYF. The DNA for the CDR3 is TGTGCCAGCAGCCCTAGCGGGGGGAACTACGAGCAGTACTTC. This chain links TRBV11-2 with TRBJ2-7; 11 nucleotides align to TRBD2. J gave up 3 bases and V 5 bases, and 3 bases lay outside the gene matches. From germline, CDR1 is SGHAT and CDR2 FQNNGV. The CDR3 spans 14 residues.

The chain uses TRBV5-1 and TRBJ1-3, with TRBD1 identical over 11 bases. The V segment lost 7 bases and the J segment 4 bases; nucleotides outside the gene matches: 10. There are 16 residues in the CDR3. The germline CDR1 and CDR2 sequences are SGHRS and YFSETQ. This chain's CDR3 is CASSRTGGQSGNTIYF. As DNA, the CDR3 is TGCGCCAGCTCCAGGACAGGGGGCCAGTCAGGAAACACCATATATTTT.